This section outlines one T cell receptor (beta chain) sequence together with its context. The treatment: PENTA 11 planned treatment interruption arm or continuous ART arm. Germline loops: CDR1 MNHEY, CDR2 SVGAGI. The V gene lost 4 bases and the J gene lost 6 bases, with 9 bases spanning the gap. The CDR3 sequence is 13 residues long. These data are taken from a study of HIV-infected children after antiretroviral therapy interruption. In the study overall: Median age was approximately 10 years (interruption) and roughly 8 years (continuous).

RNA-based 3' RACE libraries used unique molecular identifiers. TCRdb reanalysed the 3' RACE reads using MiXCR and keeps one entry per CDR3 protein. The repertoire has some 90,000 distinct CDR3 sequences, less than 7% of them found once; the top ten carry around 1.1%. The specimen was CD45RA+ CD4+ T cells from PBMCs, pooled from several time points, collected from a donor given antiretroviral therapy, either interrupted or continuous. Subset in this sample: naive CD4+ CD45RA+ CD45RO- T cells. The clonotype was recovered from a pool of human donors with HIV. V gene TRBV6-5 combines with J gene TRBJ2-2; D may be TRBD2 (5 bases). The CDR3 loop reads CASSSTRAGELFF. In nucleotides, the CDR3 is TGTGCCAGCAGTTCTACTAGAGCCGGGGAGCTGTTTTTT.